Listed below are T cell receptor beta chains from one sample, sequenced in a study of cytomegalovirus exposure and HLA in healthy donors. Libraries were prepared by immunoSEQ multiplex PCR; TCRdb keeps only in-frame clonotypes and omits some of them. The repertoire holds 90,000 or so clones, with roughly 77% as singletons. The sequenced sample was PBMCs. The receptors come from a man in his 60s in good health and CMV-seronegative. The CDR3 runs from the conserved cysteine through the conserved F or W. The order of the fields is J gene, clone size, V gene, D gene, CDR3 DNA, CDR3 protein. D genes are given only for firm matches. Not all rows give a size; the values are once, few, many and, for expanded clones, a class.

>TRBJ2-7|.|TRBV11-3|TRBD1
TGTGCCAGCAGCCAACAGGGGTTCGGCGAGCAGTACTTC
CASSQQGFGEQYF
>TRBJ1-3|few|TRBV30|.
TGTGCCTGGAGGGGTCGGGGGACTGGGGGGAACACCATATATTTT
CAWRGRGTGGNTIYF
>TRBJ2-1|.|TRBV10-3|TRBD1
TGTGCCATCAGTCCGGGACAGGGGGCGCCCGGACAGTTCTTC
CAISPGQGAPGQFF
>TRBJ2-1|.|TRBV30|TRBD2
TGTGCCTGGAGTCGCAGCGGGGGGTGGAATGAGCAGTTCTTC
CAWSRSGGWNEQFF
>TRBJ1-1|.|TRBV7-9|TRBD1
TGTTCCAGCAGCCCGCCGACAGGGGGGAACACTGAAGCTTTCTTT
CSSSPPTGGNTEAFF
>TRBJ1-4|few|TRBV4-1|TRBD1
TGCGCCAGCAGCCTTGGGGGACAGGTGGGAGAAAAACTGTTTTTT
CASSLGGQVGEKLFF
>TRBJ2-5|.|TRBV7-9|TRBD1
TGTTCCAGCAGCTTAATGAGGCAGGGGGCAGAGACCCAGTACTTC
CSSSLMRQGAETQYF
>TRBJ2-5|.|TRBV5-6|.
TGTGCCAGCAGCTTGAAGAGGGGGATTGAGACCCAGTACTTC
CASSLKRGIETQYF
>TRBJ2-1|.|TRBV7-9|.
TGCGCCAGCAGCTTAGGCTCACACTACAATGAGCAGTTCTTC
CASSLGSHYNEQFF
>TRBJ1-1|.|TRBV5-5|.
TGTGCCAGCAGCTTGGCCTTTGGGGTCCCCCCGGGGGCTTTCTTT
CASSLAFGVPPGAFF
>TRBJ1-5|.|TRBV30|.
TGTGCCTGGAGTGGGAGTGCAGGGCGATATCAGCCCCAGCATTTT
CAWSGSAGRYQPQHF
>TRBJ2-2|.|TRBV2|.
TGTGCCAGCAGTCCACAGACCCAAAACACCGGGGAGCTGTTTTTT
CASSPQTQNTGELFF
>TRBJ2-1|few|TRBV2|TRBD1
TGTGCCAGCACCCGGGACAGTGTTGAAAATGAGCAGTTCTTC
CASTRDSVENEQFF
>TRBJ1-2|once|TRBV27|.
TGTGCCAGCAGTCCAGGGTTCAACTATGGCTACACCTTC
CASSPGFNYGYTF
>TRBJ1-4|.|TRBV9|.
TGTGCCAGCAGCCCGGACAGAGATGAAAAACTGTTTTTT
CASSPDRDEKLFF
>TRBJ2-1|few|TRBV2|TRBD1
TGTGCCAGCAAGGGGACAGATTACTCTGAGCAGTTCTTC
CASKGTDYSEQFF
>TRBJ1-1|few|TRBV7-9|.
TGTGCCAGCAGCTTAGATGGAGGCACTGAAGCTTTCTTT
CASSLDGGTEAFF
>TRBJ1-1|.|TRBV7-9|.
TGTTCCAGCAGCTTAGCAGTGAAGTCCGCAGTGAACACTGAAGCTTTCTTT
CSSSLAVKSAVNTEAFF
>TRBJ2-2|.|TRBV9|.
TGTGCCAGTTATCCGGGACTTCACTCGAACACCGGGGAGCTGTTTTTT
CASYPGLHSNTGELFF
>TRBJ2-7|.|TRBV6-1|.
TGTGCCAGCATCGGGTCATCTCTCTACGAGCAGTACTTC
CASIGSSLYEQYF
>TRBJ2-5|.|TRBV5-1|TRBD1
TGCGCCAGCAGCTTGGCCAATCAGGGGGCGAGGGAGACCCAGTACTTC
CASSLANQGARETQYF
>TRBJ1-4|few|TRBV19|.
TGTGCCAGTAGGGATCCCGCGGCGACGCCGGGGGAAAAACTGTTTTTT
CASRDPAATPGEKLFF
>TRBJ1-2|.|TRBV5-1|TRBD1
TGCGCCAGCAGCTTGGTAGGACAGGCTAAAGCTAACTATGGCTACACCTTC
CASSLVGQAKANYGYTF
>TRBJ2-7|.|TRBV9|.
TGTGCCAGCAGCTTCAACCCCGGGGTAAACTACGAGCAGTACTTC
CASSFNPGVNYEQYF
>TRBJ1-5|.|TRBV5-3|.
TGTGCCAGAAGCCTTGCGGGGGGCCTTGGGTGTAATCAGCCCCAGCATTTT
CARSLAGGLGCNQPQHF
>TRBJ1-3|.|TRBV4-2|.
TGTGCCAGCAGCCCTGCCTATGGGGAGTTCTCTGGAAACACCATATATTTT
CASSPAYGEFSGNTIYF
>TRBJ1-3|.|TRBV5-6|.
TGTGCCAGCAGTGCGATCAATCGTTACTCTGGAAACACCATATATTTT
CASSAINRYSGNTIYF
>TRBJ2-7|.|TRBV7-9|.
TGTGCCAGCAGCCCCAACTACGAGCAGTACTTC
CASSPNYEQYF
>TRBJ2-5|.|TRBV19|TRBD2
TGTGCCAGTAGTGTTACTAGCGGGGGGGCCAGAGAGACCCAGTACTTC
CASSVTSGGARETQYF
>TRBJ2-2|.|TRBV19|.
TGTGCCAGTAGGGCAGGGGCAAACACCGGGGAGCTGTTTTTT
CASRAGANTGELFF
>TRBJ1-4|.|TRBV7-8|.
TGTGCCAGCAGCCCGATAGGGGGTTCGGGTGAAAAACTGTTTTTT
CASSPIGGSGEKLFF
>TRBJ1-2|.|TRBV27|.
TGTGCCAGCAGTTTAAGTCGAGGGGAGGCTTGGTATGGCTACACCTTC
CASSLSRGEAWYGYTF
>TRBJ1-2|.|TRBV11-2|.
TGTGCCAGCAGCTTAGGGGGCGGAAGCTATGGCTACACCTTC
CASSLGGGSYGYTF
>TRBJ1-4|few|TRBV7-6|.
TGTGCCAGCAGCTTAGCACCACAGCTAGAAAAACTGTTTTTT
CASSLAPQLEKLFF
>TRBJ2-1|once|TRBV19|TRBD1
TGTGCCAGTAGGGAGACAGGGAACCATGAGCAGTTCTTC
CASRETGNHEQFF
>TRBJ1-1|.|TRBV9|.
TGTGCCAGCAGCGTAGTGGACACCCCTTTGAACACTGAAGCTTTCTTT
CASSVVDTPLNTEAFF
>TRBJ2-7|.|TRBV7-9|TRBD2
TGTGCCAGCAGCTTAGAGGGTAGCGGGGTCTCCTACGAGCAGTACTTC
CASSLEGSGVSYEQYF
>TRBJ2-7|.|TRBV6-1|.
TGTGCCAGCAGTGAAACAGGCAGGGCTTACGAGCAGTACTTC
CASSETGRAYEQYF
>TRBJ2-7|.|TRBV10-3|.
TGTGCCATCAGTGAGTCCTCCTCCCCAGGTGGGTACTACGAGCAGTACTTC
CAISESSSPGGYYEQYF
>TRBJ2-1|.|TRBV19|TRBD1
TGTGCCAGTAGACTCCCCCGCCGGGACAGGGCATGGGAGCAGTTCTTC
CASRLPRRDRAWEQFF
>TRBJ2-1|.|TRBV9|TRBD2
TGTGCCAGCAGCGTAACAGCGGGGTCGAATGAGCAGTTCTTC
CASSVTAGSNEQFF
>TRBJ2-3|.|TRBV7-3|TRBD1
TGTGCCAGCAACTTGGGCAGGGGGCGCACAGATACGCAGTATTTT
CASNLGRGRTDTQYF
>TRBJ1-2|.|TRBV4-1|TRBD1
TGCGCCAGCAGCGGCCGGGACAGGGGGTTTTATTATGGCTACACCTTC
CASSGRDRGFYYGYTF
>TRBJ2-2|.|TRBV7-3|.
TGTGCCAGCAGCCAGGAGAGGGGGTGGGACACCGGGGAGCTGTTTTTT
CASSQERGWDTGELFF
>TRBJ2-2|.|TRBV7-2|.
TGTGCCAGCAGCCCTAGGGTGGGGACTTTTAACACCGGGGAGCTGTTTTTT
CASSPRVGTFNTGELFF
>TRBJ1-1|.|TRBV30|.
TGTGCCGGCAAACGGGGGGGCACTGAAGCTTTCTTT
CAGKRGGTEAFF
>TRBJ1-1|once|TRBV19|.
TGTGCCAGTAGTATCTATCATTCCGGGGGGAACACTGAAGCTTTCTTT
CASSIYHSGGNTEAFF
>TRBJ1-5|.|TRBV18|TRBD1
TGTGCCAGCTCTTCGGACAGGCACAATCAGCCCCAGCATTTT
CASSSDRHNQPQHF
>TRBJ1-5|.|TRBV27|.
TGTGCCAGCAGTTACGGCCAGGAAAATCAGCCCCAGCATTTT
CASSYGQENQPQHF
>TRBJ2-7|.|TRBV4-1|TRBD1
TGCGCCAGCAGCCAAGCGACAGGGGCCTACCCCTGGTACTTC
CASSQATGAYPWYF
>TRBJ2-1|.|TRBV18|.
TGTGCCAGCTCCCCGCGGGACCCGCCTGTGGAGCAGTTCTTC
CASSPRDPPVEQFF
>TRBJ2-1|.|TRBV11-1|.
TGTGCCAGCAGCCGGAGGGAAGCGGTAAATTACAATGAGCAGTTCTTC
CASSRREAVNYNEQFF
>TRBJ1-4|.|TRBV7-9|.
TGTTCCAGCAGCTTAGCGGAAACCGGAGACGATGAAAAACTGTTTTTT
CSSSLAETGDDEKLFF
>TRBJ1-6|few|TRBV5-1|.
TGCGCCAGCAGCACCGTACAGGGAAAAAGTTCACCCCTCCACTTT
CASSTVQGKSSPLHF